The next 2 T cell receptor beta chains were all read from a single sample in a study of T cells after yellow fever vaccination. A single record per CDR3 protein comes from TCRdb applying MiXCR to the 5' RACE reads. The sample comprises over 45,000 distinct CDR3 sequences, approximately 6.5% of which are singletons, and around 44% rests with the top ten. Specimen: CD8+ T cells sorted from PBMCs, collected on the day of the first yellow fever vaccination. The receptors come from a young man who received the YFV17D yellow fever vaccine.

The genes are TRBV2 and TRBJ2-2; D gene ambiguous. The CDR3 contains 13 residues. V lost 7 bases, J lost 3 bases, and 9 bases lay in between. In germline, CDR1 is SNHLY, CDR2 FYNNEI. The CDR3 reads CASNPADTGELFF. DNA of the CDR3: TGTGCCAGCAACCCAGCAGACACCGGGGAGCTGTTTTTT.

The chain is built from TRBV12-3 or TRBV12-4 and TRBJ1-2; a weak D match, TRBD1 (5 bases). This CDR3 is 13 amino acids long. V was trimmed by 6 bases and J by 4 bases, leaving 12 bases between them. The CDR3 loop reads CASRYTGGYGYTF. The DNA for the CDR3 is TGTGCCAGCAGGTATACAGGAGGCTATGGCTACACCTTC.